Listed below are T cell receptor beta chains from one sample, sequenced in a study of Graves' ophthalmopathy and Graves' hyperthyroidism. TCRdb fed the multiplex PCR reads into MiXCR, producing one record per CDR3 protein. The table lists approximately 460,000 distinct CDR3 sequences, approximately 15% of them singletons. Sequencing was done on a sample of blood. Receptors were obtained from a woman aged 25 to 39 with Graves' ophthalmopathy. Each CDR3 is given with its conserved first and last residue. Each record gives: clone size, J gene, V gene, CDR3 protein. Size tells how often a clone was seen (once, few, many) or the class of an expanded clone, and some rows leave it out.

abundance: few
j_gene: TRBJ2-5
v_gene: TRBV6-1
CDR3aa: CASSKPGLAGETQYF

abundance: many
j_gene: TRBJ2-3
v_gene: TRBV12-3/TRBV12-4
CDR3aa: CASSSSTSGRTTDTQYF

abundance: few
j_gene: TRBJ2-3
v_gene: TRBV28
CDR3aa: CASTLEAGGYTDTQYF

abundance: many
j_gene: TRBJ2-7
v_gene: TRBV20-1
CDR3aa: CSARVLAGEIEQYF

abundance: .
j_gene: TRBJ2-4
v_gene: TRBV10-3
CDR3aa: CAISQTGTGIRNIQYF

abundance: many
j_gene: TRBJ1-3
v_gene: TRBV13
CDR3aa: CASSSPTGNTIYF

abundance: few
j_gene: TRBJ2-2
v_gene: TRBV28
CDR3aa: CASSFPGLLNTGELFF

abundance: few
j_gene: TRBJ1-2
v_gene: TRBV27
CDR3aa: CASSSDRGAFYGYTF

abundance: many
j_gene: TRBJ2-7
v_gene: TRBV5-1
CDR3aa: CASSPDGQNSYEQYF

abundance: .
j_gene: TRBJ2-2
v_gene: TRBV27
CDR3aa: CASRMLITGELWF

abundance: few
j_gene: TRBJ2-7
v_gene: TRBV3-1
CDR3aa: CASSQEAGRGYEQYF

abundance: many
j_gene: TRBJ2-5
v_gene: TRBV6-5
CDR3aa: CASSTRGRETQYF

abundance: many
j_gene: TRBJ1-1
v_gene: TRBV28
CDR3aa: CATPVGTSEAFF

abundance: many
j_gene: TRBJ2-7
v_gene: TRBV28
CDR3aa: CASSIQDRGGYEQYF

abundance: few
j_gene: TRBJ2-7
v_gene: TRBV2
CDR3aa: CASSVVSGRSLYEQYF

abundance: many
j_gene: TRBJ2-7
v_gene: TRBV6-1
CDR3aa: CASRSPGSYEQYF

abundance: many
j_gene: TRBJ2-7
v_gene: TRBV5-1
CDR3aa: CASSLGQAWAGYEQYF

abundance: many
j_gene: TRBJ2-5
v_gene: TRBV19
CDR3aa: CASQRAPARETQYF

abundance: many
j_gene: TRBJ2-5
v_gene: TRBV2
CDR3aa: CASSEEREPSKTQYF

abundance: .
j_gene: TRBJ1-1
v_gene: TRBV19
CDR3aa: CASSTRQGANIEAFF

abundance: many
j_gene: TRBJ1-1
v_gene: TRBV28
CDR3aa: CASRAGNWNTEAFF

abundance: .
j_gene: TRBJ2-7
v_gene: TRBV4-2
CDR3aa: CASSQGFLYEQYF

abundance: many
j_gene: TRBJ2-5
v_gene: TRBV11-2
CDR3aa: CASSAWTGGKETQYF

abundance: many
j_gene: TRBJ2-5
v_gene: TRBV28
CDR3aa: CASSRYQETQYF

abundance: many
j_gene: TRBJ2-2
v_gene: TRBV12-3/TRBV12-4
CDR3aa: CASSRTGVSTGELFF

abundance: many
j_gene: TRBJ1-1
v_gene: TRBV5-1
CDR3aa: CASSLGENTEAFF

abundance: many
j_gene: TRBJ1-2
v_gene: TRBV7-2
CDR3aa: CASSLAQGDYGYTF

abundance: many
j_gene: TRBJ1-2
v_gene: TRBV20-1
CDR3aa: CSAWTGYSGYTF

abundance: .
j_gene: TRBJ1-1
v_gene: TRBV6-1
CDR3aa: CAILGLTVNTEAFF

abundance: many
j_gene: TRBJ1-5
v_gene: TRBV12-3/TRBV12-4
CDR3aa: CASRFQTAGNQPQHF

abundance: few
j_gene: TRBJ1-6
v_gene: TRBV12-5
CDR3aa: CASGSPWTGAINSPLHF

abundance: many
j_gene: TRBJ2-5
v_gene: TRBV11-2
CDR3aa: CASSLDATGGTQYF

abundance: many
j_gene: TRBJ2-7
v_gene: TRBV9
CDR3aa: CASSVGAGMDEQYF

abundance: many
j_gene: TRBJ2-5
v_gene: TRBV28
CDR3aa: CASSLGDFLETQYF

abundance: many
j_gene: TRBJ1-1
v_gene: TRBV6-5
CDR3aa: CASSYSSRRDTEAFF

abundance: many
j_gene: TRBJ1-5
v_gene: TRBV12-3/TRBV12-4
CDR3aa: CASSLTQPQHF

abundance: many
j_gene: TRBJ1-2
v_gene: TRBV12-3/TRBV12-4
CDR3aa: CASSFQGNYGYTF

abundance: many
j_gene: TRBJ2-7
v_gene: TRBV7-8
CDR3aa: CASSNRPLKPYEQYF

abundance: many
j_gene: TRBJ2-7
v_gene: TRBV5-5
CDR3aa: CASSLAATGVIDEQYF

abundance: many
j_gene: TRBJ1-2
v_gene: TRBV6-5
CDR3aa: CASSLGTADGYTF

abundance: few
j_gene: TRBJ1-1
v_gene: TRBV20-1
CDR3aa: CSAKTAGGTEAFF

abundance: many
j_gene: TRBJ1-5
v_gene: TRBV12-5
CDR3aa: CASGFGGRGNQPQHF

abundance: many
j_gene: TRBJ2-5
v_gene: TRBV7-3
CDR3aa: CASSFLAGGQGTQYF

abundance: many
j_gene: TRBJ1-1
v_gene: TRBV28
CDR3aa: CASSLGYRGEAFF

abundance: many
j_gene: TRBJ1-5
v_gene: TRBV6-2/TRBV6-3
CDR3aa: CASSYSGAQEPQHF

abundance: .
j_gene: TRBJ1-2
v_gene: TRBV18
CDR3aa: CASSPPAAANYGYTF

abundance: many
j_gene: TRBJ2-5
v_gene: TRBV6-5
CDR3aa: CASSYPSREETQYF

abundance: .
j_gene: TRBJ2-7
v_gene: TRBV10-3
CDR3aa: CASSESAGGYYEQYF

abundance: .
j_gene: TRBJ2-7
v_gene: TRBV7-9
CDR3aa: CASSALLGGEQYF